The next 10 T cell receptor beta chains were all read from a single sample in a study of a mutant IDH1 vaccine in newly diagnosed glioma. This sample's time point: baseline, week 1 (first vaccination visit). The treatment was: pre-vaccination baseline after standard-of-care therapy. Sequenced by immunoSEQ multiplex PCR; TCRdb stores in-frame clones only, minus some. The table has some 87,000 clones, 80% seen once. Sequencing used PBMCs, obtained from a glioma patient treated with radiotherapy, temozolomide or both. Receptors were obtained from a man aged 40-50 years with glioma.

The chain couples TRBV19 to TRBJ2-7; TRBD2 might be the D (7 bases). Deletions cut 7 bases from V and 6 bases from J, with 19 bases between. This CDR3 contains 14 residues. Per the germline V gene, CDR1 is LNHDA and CDR2 is SQIVND (reference sequence). The CDR3, as DNA: TGTGCCAGTATGCCTCAGGTCGGGGGGCGCGAGCAGTACTTC. This gives the protein CASMPQVGGREQYF. Looking up the rest from reference TRBV19 and TRBJ2-7 gives the full variable domain: DGGITQSPKYLFRKEGQNVTLSCEQNLNHDAMYWYRQDPGQGLRLIYYSQIVNDFQKGDIAEGYSVSREKKESFPLTVTSAQKNPTAFYLCASMPQVGGREQYFGPGTRLTVT.

The rearrangement links TRBV19 to TRBJ2-3; TRBD2 matches at 8 bases. The CDR3 spans 17 residues. From germline, CDR1 is LNHDA and CDR2 SQIVND (reference sequence). V trimming: 6 bases; J trimming: 0 bases; junction bases outside the gene matches: 11. DNA for the CDR3: TGTGCCAGTAGGGCCAGCGGGGGACGACTTAGCACAGATACGCAGTATTTT. This translates into CASRASGGRLSTDTQYF.

This sequence joins TRBV7-8 and TRBJ1-5, with 8 positions matching TRBD1. The CDR3 covers 18 residues. The trim removed 5 bases at V and 8 bases at J, leaving 20 bases unmatched. Germline V CDR1 and CDR2: SGHVS, FQNEAQ. The DNA of the CDR3 is TGTGCCAGCAGCGAGATAGGTGGGGACAGGAGTGGGGTAAAGCCCCAGCATTTT. Its translation is CASSEIGGDRSGVKPQHF.

The chain recombines TRBV7-2 with TRBJ1-3; maybe TRBD1 (5 bases). CDR1 and CDR2 (germline): SGHTA, FQGNSA. The V gene lost 1 base and the J gene lost 2 bases, with 15 bases spanning the gap. The CDR3 loop spans 17 amino acids. For the CDR3, the DNA is TGTGCCAGCAGCTTAGTATCAGGGCGGCGGACTGGAAACACCATATATTTT. This gives the protein CASSLVSGRRTGNTIYF.

V is TRBV7-2 and J is TRBJ2-3, with D possibly called TRBD1 or TRBD2 (5 bases each). The ends were cut back, 0 bases at V and 8 bases at J, with 9 bases in the middle. Germline V lookup: CDR1 SGHTA, CDR2 FQGNSA. The CDR3 spans 13 residues. The CDR3 loop reads CASSLAVGGTQYF. The CDR3 DNA is TGTGCCAGCAGCTTAGCGGTTGGGGGTACGCAGTATTTT. Full variable domain (missing parts from reference TRBV7-2 and TRBJ2-3): GAGVSQSPSNKVTEKGKDVELRCDPISGHTALYWYRQSLGQGLEFLIYFQGNSAPDKSGLPSDRFSAERTGGSVSTLTIQRTQQEDSAVYLCASSLAVGGTQYFGPGTRLTVL.

The V call is TRBV11-2, the J call TRBJ1-4; D perhaps matches TRBD1 (6 bases). Trimming cost V 4 bases and J 8 bases, with 17 bases left between them. Germline assignment: CDR1 SGHAT and CDR2 FQNNGV. The CDR3 runs 15 residues. DNA of the CDR3: TGTGCCAGCAGCTCCTTGATGGCAGGGGAAGAAAAACTGTTTTTT. It translates to CASSSLMAGEEKLFF.

This clone was recorded once. This chain uses TRBV6-6 with TRBJ1-3; no clear D gene. The CDR3 is 15 amino acids. Germline V gives CDR1 MNHNY, CDR2 SVGAGI (reference sequence). The V and J ends lost 6 bases and 0 bases respectively, with 12 bases between them. DNA of the CDR3: TGTGCCAGCAGCTCTGGACGGCACTCTGGAAACACCATATATTTT. This gives the protein CASSSGRHSGNTIYF.

In its sample, this clone was seen once. This chain connects TRBV7-6 to TRBJ1-3; D is unclear. The CDR3 spans 16 residues. V lost 1 base and J 0 bases, leaving 10 bases between the germline ends. The germline gives CDR1 SGHVS, CDR2 FNYEAQ. The CDR3 loop reads CASSLVSGGSGNTIYF. In DNA, the CDR3 is TGTGCCAGCAGCTTAGTAAGCGGAGGCTCTGGAAACACCATATATTTT.

V and J are TRBV7-3 and TRBJ2-1; 7 positions agree with TRBD2. Trimming took 0 bases from V and 0 from J; bases not matched to a gene: 5. The CDR3 loop spans 17 amino acids. CDR1 SGHTA and CDR2 FQGTGA come from the germline V gene. In DNA form, the CDR3 reads TGTGCCAGCAGCTTAACGTTATCTAGCGGCTCCTACAATGAGCAGTTCTTC. Protein sequence: CASSLTLSSGSYNEQFF.

V usage is TRBV7-2 and J usage is TRBJ2-4, with TRBD2 as a possible D gene (5 bases). The CDR3 length is 16 residues. Between the trimmed V and J ends, which lost 2 bases and 0 bases, there was a span of 11 bases. Germline lookup yields CDR1 SGHTA and CDR2 FQGNSA. The CDR3: CASSLSGGLAKNIQYF. CDR3 sequence (DNA): TGTGCCAGCAGCTTAAGCGGCGGGTTAGCCAAAAACATTCAGTACTTC.